This T cell receptor (beta chain) derives from a study of naive and memory T cell subsets (dated by TCRdb to 2017 to 2019). For the study in its entirety: An open-source, UMI-based TCR alpha and beta sequencing pipeline was applied to sorted naive and memory peripheral blood T cell subsets. The functional CMV T cell responses agreed completely with IgG serology results. RNA was DNase-treated and reverse transcribed with TCR constant-region primers, mostly using SuperScript III.

The CDR3 goes from the cysteine to the phenylalanine over 16 residues. Only the CDR3 DNA is retained, 48 bases long and in frame from the first base. The V end loses 0 bases and the J end loses 4 bases, and a stretch of 15 bases separates them. According to the germline V gene, CDR1 reads LGHNA and CDR2 reads YSLEER. Concerning this clonotype: Its antigen is currently not known. Nothing much larger sits one base from this clone, and base qualities are not available.

On the study overall, not on this receptor specifically: RNA-based TCR counts may be affected by expression changes linked to T cell activation and differentiation. The repertoire findings for the naive and memory subsets could not be validated, as no ground truth was available. A few larger clonotypes were present in naive repertoires, especially CD8 naive repertoires, and these clonotypes were possibly memory cells re-expressing CD45RA. Gini index rose and Shannon and inverse Simpson diversity fell from naive through CM, EM and EMRA in both CD4 and CD8 cells. The abundance of TCRs followed a power law with an exponent that differed between naive and memory subsets yet stayed consistent across the three individuals. Clonotypes were defined as single alpha or beta chain sequences, not paired alpha/beta receptors. After error correction, only a single occurrence was seen for over 95% of naive TCR sequences, so much steeper abundance distributions were produced than in memory subsets.

Library generation was performed with UMI-ligation and nested PCR. The beta constant-region primer was an equimolar mix of two oligonucleotides covering both TRBC1 and TRBC2. The ligated cDNA went through four rounds of PCR with nested alpha and beta constant-region primers together with the SP2 primer. A single-stranded oligonucleotide carrying the SP2 primer and a 12-nucleotide UMI was ligated to the 3' end of the cDNA by T4 RNA ligase 1. The ligation reaction was kept at 16 degrees C for 20-24 hours. To avoid over-amplification, PCR2 was usually performed as a SYBR Green qPCR and halted once a predetermined threshold was reached. Every purification after the first one was done using Agencourt AMPure XP magnetic beads. Libraries were quantified by Qubit and checked on a TapeStation, where a main peak was expected near 650 bp. Pooled libraries were sequenced on an Illumina MiSeq with v2 2x251 paired-end kits, typically giving about 0.85-2.3 million reads per sample. Each sample's library went into the pool at roughly 4.4 nM, and about 4.5-7.5% PhiX was added to help with cluster recognition. The authors' analysis ran thus. Using tag matching that tolerated one base-pair mismatch, Decombinator assigned V and J genes to FASTQ reads that had been processed by Demultiplexor. By using UMIs, Collapsinator corrected both sequencing errors and the frequency errors caused by PCR heterogeneity. CDR3Translator translated TCRs and extracted CDR3s from the conserved cysteine to the FGXG phenylalanine, flagging non-productive sequences. Gini, Shannon entropy and inverse Simpson indices were calculated on repertoires that had been subsampled to equal numbers of UMI-defined TCRs. Within the linear range, a power law was fitted to clonotype abundance distributions using maximum likelihood. On one naive CD8 sample, the pipeline and MIGEC gave similar UMI counts, unique TCR numbers and clonal distributions. One analysis removed from the naive repertoire any naive TCRs that were also present in any memory subset from the same donor. A set of 7,322 CMV-associated CDR3 sequences, compiled from VDJdb and a published dataset, was used to search the repertoires. The public sequencing data were trimmed at Q25 with fastp and processed into clonotypes with MiXCR by TCRdb, which kept only in-frame beta chains. Each CDR3 protein gets just one entry, which takes the most common genes and DNA from the rows behind it. The V and J calls, along with clone size, are taken from TCRdb and not from the paper's own processing. The sample data list tens of thousands of distinct CDR3 sequences, and about 11% of these were observed just once. The ten biggest clones cover more than 0.11% of the sample.

From the second PCR step on, the TCR alpha and beta chain libraries were amplified in separate reactions. The CMV status of each donor was determined by measuring IFNgamma production from CD4+ T cells after fresh PBMCs had been stimulated overnight with CMV viral lysate. Using Miltenyi beads, CD4 T cells were first positively selected, and CD8 T cells were then positively selected from the CD4-negative fraction. Cells were stained for CD3, CD4, CD8, CD45RA, CD27 and a live/dead dye and were sorted on a BD Aria II into four subsets based on CD45RA and CD27. Blood was obtained from a few healthy volunteers, and the blood from each volunteer was fractionated into CD4 and CD8 T cells and subsequently into four differentiation subsets. About 110 ml of peripheral blood was collected from each donor, and PBMC were isolated from the blood using Ficoll-Paque PLUS density-gradient centrifugation. After sorting, cells were lysed in RLT buffer, RNA was extracted using a Qiagen RNeasy kit, and the extracted RNA was stored at -80 degrees C.

Sequenced: naive CD4+ T cells from blood. This specimen's cell subset or site label, per the study, means: naive T cells, CD45RA high CD27+. This clonotype originated in a human donor in good health. The rearrangement combines TRBV4-3 with TRBJ1-1; the D segment could be TRBD1, given 5 matching bases. The DNA sequence is given as TGCGCCAGCAGCCAAGATGTCACGGGGCTTGGCACTGAAGCTTTCTTT. Its translation is CASSQDVTGLGTEAFF.